The next 20 T cell receptor beta chains were all read from a single sample in a study of neoadjuvant nivolumab and ipilimumab in lung cancer. The protocol was immunoSEQ multiplex PCR, while the TCRdb copy is restricted to in-frame clones and leaves out a portion. The sample lists tens of thousands of clones; roughly 90% were seen once. The sample here was peripheral blood, taken after neoadjuvant nivolumab, alone or with ipilimumab, at or shortly before surgery. The source is an adult with non-small cell lung cancer.

This chain connects TRBV28 to TRBJ1-1; a possible D gene is TRBD1 (5 bases). Trimming took 10 bases from V and 8 from J, leaving 17 bases between them. Germline CDR1 and CDR2: MDHEN and SYDVKM. The CDR3 runs to 12 residues. DNA for the CDR3: TGTGCCACCAACCTGTGGGGCAGGGAAGCTTTCTTT. It specifies CATNLWGREAFF.

This chain connects TRBV20-1 to TRBJ2-1; D unclear. The V and J ends lost 6 bases and 6 bases respectively, with 9 bases between them. CDR1 and CDR2 (germline): DFQATT, SNEGSKA (reference sequence). This CDR3 spans 11 amino acids. For the CDR3, the DNA is TGCAGTGCGTACGTTCTCAATGAGCAGTTCTTC. As protein: CSAYVLNEQFF.

The genes are TRBV2 and TRBJ2-1, with 11 bases identical to TRBD2. The germline gives CDR1 SNHLY, CDR2 FYNNEI. This CDR3 spans 15 amino acids. J lost 5 bases, V lost 4 bases, and 4 bases had no gene match. The CDR3: CASSAEGLADNEQFF. The CDR3 bases are TGTGCCAGCAGTGCGGAGGGACTAGCGGACAATGAGCAGTTCTTC.

This clone has just one count. The rearrangement joins TRBV18 to TRBJ2-7; D possibly corresponds to TRBD2 (6 bases). The CDR3 is 17 amino acids. Germline V gene data show CDR1 as KGHSH and CDR2 as LQKENI. V shed 4 bases and J shed 7 bases, with 26 bases lying between them. The CDR3 DNA sequence: TGTGCCAGCTCACTCCGAGCCCCCGGGAGCCGCTTGGGTGAGCAGTACTTC. Encoded protein: CASSLRAPGSRLGEQYF.

The chain uses TRBV28 and TRBJ2-7, with 12 bases aligning to TRBD2. Germline V CDR1 and CDR2: MDHEN, SYDVKM. There are 14 residues in the CDR3. Trimming took 6 bases from V and 2 from J; bases not matched to a gene: 2. The CDR3 DNA is TGTGCCAGCAGGGCTAGCGGGAGGGCCTACGAGCAGTACTTC. Amino acids: CASRASGRAYEQYF.

The rearrangement joins TRBV5-6 to TRBJ2-4; D is unclear. The CDR3 has 12 residues. Per the germline V gene, CDR1 is SGHDT and CDR2 is YYEEEE. V lost 2 bases to trimming and J lost 4 bases, with 4 bases between them. CDR3 in DNA: TGTGCCAGCAGCTTCGGGAAAAACATTCAGTACTTC. Translated, it gives CASSFGKNIQYF.

This clone was found a few times. The V call is TRBV5-1, the J call TRBJ2-1; 7 nucleotides agree with TRBD2. The germline CDR1 and CDR2 sequences are SGHRS and YFSETQ. The CDR3 runs 18 residues. The junction had 13 bases not matched to a gene; V was cut back by 4 bases and J by 0 bases. For the CDR3, the DNA is TGCGCCAGCAGCCCCCGCGTTAGCGGGCGGAGCTCCTACAATGAGCAGTTCTTC. Encoded protein: CASSPRVSGRSSYNEQFF.

The chain uses TRBV5-6 and TRBJ2-1; the D gene is possibly TRBD1 (5 bases). CDR1 SGHDT and CDR2 YYEEEE come from the germline V gene. The CDR3 is 16 residues long. V was cut by 1 base and J by 0 bases, with 11 bases left in between. The CDR3 spells CASSLRGPNSYNEQFF. DNA of the CDR3: TGTGCCAGCAGCTTGAGGGGTCCCAACTCCTACAATGAGCAGTTCTTC.

V and J are TRBV20-1 and TRBJ2-7; unclear D gene. This CDR3 comprises 11 residues. V lost 4 bases and J lost 6, with 10 bases in between. Germline assignment: CDR1 DFQATT and CDR2 SNEGSKA (reference sequence). The DNA for the CDR3 is TGCAGTGCTACCTTAAGGTCCGAGCAGTACTTC. This encodes CSATLRSEQYF.

The chain joins TRBV15 to TRBJ2-3, with a possible D match to TRBD1 (5 bases). The V gene lost 2 bases and the J gene lost 2 bases, with 11 bases spanning the gap. This CDR3 has 15 amino acids. Germline V gene data show CDR1 as LNHNV and CDR2 as YYDKDF (reference sequence). The CDR3 DNA follows: TGTGCCACCAGCAGAACAGGTTCCCCCACAGATACGCAGTATTTT. Translated, it gives CATSRTGSPTDTQYF.

The chain carries TRBV6-1 and TRBJ2-3, with unresolved D. V was trimmed by 4 bases and J by 0 bases, leaving 14 bases between them. Germline CDR1 and CDR2: MNHNS and SASEGT. The CDR3 loop spans 16 amino acids. In DNA form, the CDR3 reads TGTGCCAGCAGTGTTTTAGGCCAAGATAGCACAGATACGCAGTATTTT. Residues: CASSVLGQDSTDTQYF.

The chain joins TRBV5-5 to TRBJ2-7; D unclear. Germline V gene data show CDR1 as SGHKS and CDR2 as YYEKEE (reference sequence). Between the trimmed V and J ends, which lost 3 bases and 3 bases, there was a span of 13 bases. The CDR3 runs to 14 residues. The CDR3 DNA is TGTGCCAGCAGCTCATCCCGAAGGGACTACGAGCAGTACTTC. It specifies CASSSSRRDYEQYF.

As DNA, the CDR3 is TGCGCCAGCAGCCGTAGGTCGTCCGGTAATCAGCCCCAGCATTTT. Residues: CASSRRSSGNQPQHF. The chain couples TRBV4-1 to TRBJ1-5; D remains unclear. Per germline, CDR1 MGHRA and CDR2 YSYEKL. V was clipped by 4 bases and J by 4 bases, with 14 bases between them. The CDR3 has 15 residues.

The chain joins TRBV5-5 to TRBJ2-5, with D perhaps TRBD1 (5 bases). Germline V gene lookup returns CDR1 SGHKS and CDR2 YYEKEE (reference sequence). V lost 0 bases and J 3 bases, leaving 12 bases between the germline ends. CDR3 length: 15 amino acids. The CDR3 DNA is TGTGCCAGCAGCTTGGGCACACAGGACAAAGAGACCCAGTACTTC. It translates to CASSLGTQDKETQYF.

The chain has TRBV10-3 and TRBJ2-5, with D possibly being TRBD1 or TRBD2 (5 bases each). The CDR3 spans 13 residues. The ends were cut back, 6 bases at V and 5 bases at J, with 13 bases in the middle. Germline V lookup: CDR1 ENHRY, CDR2 SYGVKD. The DNA for the CDR3 is TGTGCCATCAGCCAAGCACGGGGCGAGACCCAGTACTTC. Encoded protein: CAISQARGETQYF.

The CDR3 bases are TGTGCCAGCAATTCAGGACGTAAAGCTTTCTTT. The encoded protein is CASNSGRKAFF. This chain links TRBV28 with TRBJ1-1; D remains unclear. V was clipped by 7 bases and J by 9 bases, with 12 bases between them. The CDR3 has 11 residues. Germline V gene sequence: CDR1 MDHEN, CDR2 SYDVKM. Full variable domain (outside the CDR3, taken from reference TRBV28 and TRBJ1-1): DVKVTQSSRYLVKRTGEKVFLECVQDMDHENMFWYRQDPGLGLRLIYFSYDVKMKEKGDIPEGYSVSREKKERFSLILESASTNQTSMYLCASNSGRKAFFGQGTRLTVV.

In its sample, this clone was seen once. At the DNA level, this CDR3 is encoded by other sequences in the same sample as well. The chain combines TRBV5-4 with TRBJ2-7, with D perhaps TRBD1 (6 bases). Trimming cost V 4 bases and J 2 bases, with 13 bases left between them. Per the germline V gene, CDR1 is SGHNT and CDR2 is YYREEE (reference sequence). The CDR3 covers 14 residues. The DNA of the CDR3 is TGTGCCAGCAGCCACGGGACAAACCCCTACGAGCAGTACTTC. Its protein product is CASSHGTNPYEQYF.

The rearrangement joins TRBV7-8 to TRBJ2-7; TRBD1 might be the D (5 bases). Germline V gives CDR1 SGHVS, CDR2 FQNEAQ. This CDR3 has 15 residues. Trimming removed 1 base at V and 2 bases at J, with 12 bases between. CDR3 DNA sequence: TGTGCCAGCAGCTTAGTTCAGGGCCCCACCTACGAGCAGTACTTC. This sequence encodes CASSLVQGPTYEQYF. Full variable domain (outside the CDR3, taken from reference TRBV7-8 and TRBJ2-7): GAGVSQSPRYKVAKRGQDVALRCDPISGHVSLFWYQQALGQGPEFLTYFQNEAQLDKSGLPSDRFFAERPEGSVSTLKIQRTQQEDSAVYLCASSLVQGPTYEQYFGPGTRLTVT.

V gene TRBV5-8 combines with J gene TRBJ2-2, with 9 positions matching TRBD2. J gave up 5 bases and V 3 bases, and 8 bases lay outside the gene matches. CDR1 and CDR2 (germline): SGHTS, YDEGEE. This CDR3 contains 16 residues. CDR3 DNA sequence: TGTGCCAGCAGCTCTAGACTAGCGGCCTTAACCGGGGAGCTGTTTTTT. Its translation is CASSSRLAALTGELFF. Drawing the rest from reference TRBV5-8 and TRBJ2-2, the complete variable domain is EAGVTQSPTHLIKTRGQQATLRCSPISGHTSVYWYQQALGLGLQFLLWYDEGEERNRGNFPPRFSGRQFPNYSSELNVNALELEDSALYLCASSSRLAALTGELFFGEGSRLTVL.

The chain joins TRBV4-1 to TRBJ2-2, with TRBD2 matching over 7 bases. This CDR3 comprises 16 residues. V was pared by 4 bases and J by 1 base, with 6 bases of the junction left unmatched. Germline loops: CDR1 MGHRA, CDR2 YSYEKL. This CDR3 reads CASSPRGGMNTGELFF. CDR3 DNA: TGCGCCAGCAGCCCCCGGGGAGGGATGAACACCGGGGAGCTGTTTTTT.